This T cell receptor beta chain was sequenced during a study of blood T cell repertoires in COVID-19. Study information: In each case, the material was cDNA or gDNA derived from T cells, B-cell-depleted T cells, or PBMCs.

The CDR3 has 14 residues. The trim removed 6 bases at V and 4 bases at J, leaving 8 bases unmatched. Germline values: CDR1 SNHLY, CDR2 FYNNEI. Original data processing: Using reference gene primer amplification, nucleated cell counts were estimated. Only in-frame clones appear in the TCRdb table, and some are missing; sequencing was by immunoSEQ multiplex PCR. Clone size and V and J calls were adopted from that table, with D and trimming inferred from the DNA. Counted here are around 200,000 clones, 70% to 85% occurring once; the ten biggest clones make up 9.5% to 15%. The material sequenced was peripheral blood. The chain carries TRBV2 and TRBJ1-2; 7 nucleotides align to TRBD1. The clonotype originates from a woman aged 45-65 years with acute or convalescent COVID-19. This chain's CDR3 is CASRYRGGAYGYTF. The CDR3 DNA reads TGTGCCAGCAGGTACAGGGGTGGCGCCTATGGCTACACCTTC.